This passage covers 29 T cell receptor beta chains from one sample sequenced in a study of T cells in Graves' hyperthyroidism and ophthalmopathy. The investigators amplified TCR beta CDR3 regions from RNA transcripts. A set of HTBI primers served as the primers for a first-round RT-PCR of the TCR CDR3. TCRdb analysed the multiplex PCR reads with MiXCR anew, one entry per CDR3 protein. The top ten hold 10% to 13% of the sample, which has about 98,000 distinct CDR3 sequences, approximately 39% seen once. Sequencing was done on a sample of peripheral blood or thyroid tissue (not recorded which). These receptors were obtained from a woman aged 30 to 39 with Graves' hyperthyroidism.

Of note for this clonotype: This clone may be a read error of a much larger clone one base away. The CDR3 loop reads CASSLVFPDGSGELFF. The CDR3 coding sequence is TGTGCCAGCAGTCTTGTTTTTCCCGATGGCTCCGGGGAGCTGTTTTTT. This chain links TRBV5-4 with TRBJ2-2, with unresolved D. CDR3 length equals 16 residues. Per germline, CDR1 SGHNT and CDR2 YYREEE (reference sequence). Trimming stripped 5 bases from V and 6 bases from J, with 20 bases between.

In this sample, this clonotype turned up many times. V and J are TRBV4-2 and TRBJ1-2; D gene unclear. CDR3 size: 13 residues. With 3 bases removed from V and 7 bases from J, the gap between germline ends came to 12 bases. Germline loops: CDR1 LGHNA, CDR2 YNFKEQ. In DNA, the CDR3 is TGTGCCAGCAGCCAGACATTGGCAAGTGGCTACACCTTC. This gives the protein CASSQTLASGYTF.

This clonotype appeared a single time. The chain recombines TRBV10-3 with TRBJ1-2, with TRBD1 matching over 7 bases. The CDR3 is made up of 11 amino acids. CDR1 ENHRY and CDR2 SYGVKD come from the germline V gene. Germline trimming cut 8 bases from V and 6 bases from J; bases unmatched to any gene: 3. The CDR3: CAIETGNGYTF. The CDR3 DNA reads TGTGCCATCGAGACAGGGAATGGCTACACCTTC.

There are many counts of this clonotype. CDR3 coding DNA: TGTGCCAGTAGTATATTTGGGAAACAAGAGACCCAGTACTTC. It encodes CASSIFGKQETQYF. The chain is built from TRBV19 and TRBJ2-5; no reliable D call. This CDR3 is 14 amino acids long. The V gene's germline CDR1 is LNHDA and CDR2 SQIVND (reference sequence). V shed 2 bases and J shed 2 bases, with 9 bases lying between them.

This chain joins TRBV15 and TRBJ1-4; D not certain. Trimming took 3 bases from V and 7 from J, leaving 12 bases between them. CDR1 and CDR2 from the germline V gene are LNHNV and YYDKDF (reference sequence). The CDR3 contains 14 residues. The CDR3 loop is CATSSLDPGEKLFF. In DNA form, the CDR3 reads TGTGCCACCAGCAGCCTGGATCCGGGTGAAAAACTGTTTTTT.

The chain couples TRBV6-2 or TRBV6-3 to TRBJ2-5; 7 nucleotides agree with TRBD1. V was clipped by 6 bases and J by 4 bases; unmatched bases: 11. The CDR3 extends over 15 amino acids. CDR1 MNHEY and CDR2 SVGEGT come from the germline V gene. The CDR3 region is CASRSGGRTVETQYF. CDR3 coding DNA: TGTGCCAGCAGATCAGGGGGTAGGACAGTAGAGACCCAGTACTTC.

As to this clonotype: The CDR3 carries no conserved terminal phenylalanine or tryptophan, so it likely arises from a read error. The V call is TRBV5-1, the J call TRBJ1-3; perhaps TRBD1 as D (5 bases). This CDR3 has 16 amino acids. Germline CDR1 reads SGHRS; CDR2 reads YFSETQ. CDR3 sequence reads: CASSSGTTPSGNTIYS. CDR3 DNA sequence: TGCGCCAGCAGCAGTGGGACTACCCCCTCTGGGAACACCATATATTCT.

CDR3 loop: CASSVGEGPEREQYF. The CDR3, as DNA: TGTGCCAGCAGCGTAGGGGAGGGACCTGAGCGCGAGCAGTACTTC. The chain joins TRBV9 to TRBJ2-7, with TRBD2 matching 7 bases. After removal of 0 bases from V and 6 bases from J, the junction contained 9 bases not matched to a gene. Germline CDR1 SGDLS, CDR2 YYNGEE. The CDR3 length is 15 residues.

A few counts support this clonotype. The chain has TRBV20-1 and TRBJ2-1, with 8 bases that match TRBD1. The CDR3 has 14 amino acids. Germline V gene lookup returns CDR1 DFQATT and CDR2 SNEGSKA (reference sequence). V trimming: 3 bases; J trimming: 4 bases; junction bases outside the gene matches: 5. The CDR3 reads CSASGTGLYNEQFF. CDR3 nucleotides: TGCAGTGCTAGCGGGACAGGATTGTACAATGAGCAGTTCTTC.

The count of this clonotype is one. The final CDR3 position lacks the conserved phenylalanine or tryptophan, pointing to a likely read error. V gene TRBV11-2 combines with J gene TRBJ1-5, with D tentatively TRBD1 (5 bases). CDR1 and CDR2 from the germline V gene are SGHAT and FQNNGV. The CDR3 extends over 15 amino acids. The DNA for the CDR3 is TGCGCCAGCAGCTTATCGGGGACGGCTAATCAGCCCCAGCATCTT. This sequence encodes CASSLSGTANQPQHL.

Many counts were recorded for this clonotype. The chain carries TRBV6-6 and TRBJ1-2; 7 nucleotides match TRBD1. Losses at the gene ends were 7 bases for V and 10 bases for J; bases not matched to a gene: 15. The CDR3 runs to 14 residues. Germline V gene sequence: CDR1 MNHNY, CDR2 SVGAGI (reference sequence). In nucleotides, the CDR3 is TGTGCCAGCACCGTAAGACGGGACAGCCACCTCTACACCTTC. This encodes CASTVRRDSHLYTF.

V gene TRBV18 combines with J gene TRBJ1-2; 9 nucleotides align to TRBD1. V gave up 3 bases and J gave up 7 bases; unmatched junction bases: 9. Per the germline V gene, CDR1 is KGHSH and CDR2 is LQKENI. The CDR3 runs to 15 residues. The CDR3 protein is CASSPRTGDGRGYTF. The CDR3 DNA is TGTGCCAGCTCACCTCGGACAGGGGATGGCCGTGGCTACACCTTC.

This clonotype appeared many times. The rearrangement joins TRBV11-2 to TRBJ2-7; 10 nucleotides line up with TRBD2. CDR1 and CDR2 from the germline V gene are SGHAT and FQNNGV. With 2 bases clipped from V and 2 bases from J, the junction kept 3 bases outside the gene matches. The CDR3 is made up of 15 amino acids. The CDR3 DNA reads as TGTGCCAGCAGCTTAACTAGCGGGACGCCCTACGAGCAGTACTTC. It specifies CASSLTSGTPYEQYF.

This clonotype was counted at least ten times. This sequence joins TRBV28 and TRBJ1-4; a possible D gene is TRBD1 (5 bases). The length of the CDR3 is 13 residues. The V gene's germline CDR1 is MDHEN and CDR2 SYDVKM. V dropped 4 bases and J dropped 9 bases, with 12 bases sitting between them. CDR3 sequence: CASSYTTAQKLFF. CDR3 DNA sequence: TGTGCCAGCAGTTACACGACAGCCCAAAAACTGTTTTTT.

A few counts support this clonotype. This chain uses TRBV30 with TRBJ1-2; 7 bases are a match to TRBD1. J was trimmed by 2 bases and V by 4 bases; bases with no gene match: 10. CDR3 size: 15 residues. The germline gives CDR1 GTSNPN, CDR2 SVGIG (reference sequence). Here the CDR3 DNA reads TGTGCCTGGACCTGGGACAGCAACCTCAACTATGGCTACACCTTC. The encoded protein is CAWTWDSNLNYGYTF.

This rearrangement joins TRBV5-4 to TRBJ2-7, with TRBD2 matching over 9 bases. The CDR3 contains 15 residues. Unmatched junction bases numbered 7, after V lost 0 bases and J lost 6 bases. CDR1 is SGHNT and CDR2 is YYREEE in the germline V gene (reference sequence). The CDR3 sequence is CASSLGSLAGSEQYF. The CDR3 DNA follows: TGTGCCAGCAGCTTGGGTTCTCTAGCGGGAAGCGAGCAGTACTTC. The full variable domain, rest sourced from reference TRBV5-4 and TRBJ2-7, is ETGVTQSPTHLIKTRGQQVTLRCSSQSGHNTVSWYQQALGQGPQFIFQYYREEENGRGNFPPRFSGLQFPNYSSELNVNALELDDSALYLCASSLGSLAGSEQYFGPGTRLTVT.

Comment on this clonotype: This may come from a read error, since a much larger clone is one base off. The DNA for the CDR3 is TGCGCCGGCAGCCCGAGGGGCGGGAGAGATACGCAGTATTTT. As protein: CAGSPRGGRDTQYF. The chain is built from TRBV5-1 and TRBJ2-3; TRBD2 matches 7 bases. This CDR3 has 14 amino acids. In germline, CDR1 is SGHRS, CDR2 YFSETQ.

This clonotype was observed at least ten times. J is TRBJ1-1 and V is TRBV7-8; D is uncertain. The CDR3 covers 12 residues. From germline, CDR1 is SGHVS and CDR2 FQNEAQ. Trimming removed 1 base at V and 11 bases at J, with 11 bases between. The CDR3: CASSLVRERAFF. CDR3 nucleotide sequence: TGTGCCAGCAGCTTAGTAAGAGAGAGGGCTTTCTTT. Full variable domain (remainder filled in from reference TRBV7-8 and TRBJ1-1): GAGVSQSPRYKVAKRGQDVALRCDPISGHVSLFWYQQALGQGPEFLTYFQNEAQLDKSGLPSDRFFAERPEGSVSTLKIQRTQQEDSAVYLCASSLVRERAFFGQGTRLTVV.

Many counts were recorded for this clonotype. The rearrangement joins TRBV20-1 to TRBJ2-7; D is ambiguous. From germline, CDR1 is DFQATT and CDR2 SNEGSKA (reference sequence). Trimming pared 0 bases from V and 2 bases from J, leaving 8 bases between. The CDR3 has 13 residues. CDR3 residues: CSARDWGAYEQYF. The CDR3 DNA reads TGCAGTGCTAGAGATTGGGGTGCCTACGAGCAGTACTTC.

The sample holds many counts of this clonotype. This chain links TRBV25-1 with TRBJ2-3; 11 positions match TRBD2. The V gene's germline CDR1 is MGHDK and CDR2 SYGVNS. V gave up 2 bases and J gave up 5 bases; unmatched junction bases: 6. CDR3 size: 16 residues. The CDR3 spells CASSEVLAGVGDTQYF. Here the CDR3 DNA reads TGTGCCAGCAGTGAAGTACTAGCGGGAGTAGGAGATACGCAGTATTTT. Full variable domain (remainder filled in from reference TRBV25-1 and TRBJ2-3): EADIYQTPRYLVIGTGKKITLECSQTMGHDKMYWYQQDPGMELHLIHYSYGVNSTEKGDLSSESTVSRIRTEHFPLTLESARPSHTSQYLCASSEVLAGVGDTQYFGPGTRLTVL.

This clonotype has ten or more counts. CDR3 nucleotide sequence: TGTGCCAGCCGATACGGGAGGGCCCTCCGGGAGACCCAGTACTTC. This sequence encodes CASRYGRALRETQYF. V gene TRBV5-6 combines with J gene TRBJ2-5; TRBD2 agrees at 8 bases. There are 15 residues in the CDR3. CDR1 SGHDT and CDR2 YYEEEE come from the germline V gene. The V segment lost 7 bases and the J segment 5 bases; nucleotides outside the gene matches: 13.

This clonotype was recorded at least ten times. The rearrangement links TRBV28 to TRBJ2-7, with 13 bases that match TRBD2. The CDR3 is 18 residues long. Germline values: CDR1 MDHEN, CDR2 SYDVKM. The ends lost 4 bases at V and 4 bases at J; junction bases unmatched: 13. The CDR3 region has the DNA TGTGCCAGCAGTTCGGTACTAGCGGGAGGGCAAAGAAGGTACGAGCAGTACTTC. As protein: CASSSVLAGGQRRYEQYF. Using reference TRBV28 and TRBJ2-7 for the parts outside the CDR3, the full variable domain is DVKVTQSSRYLVKRTGEKVFLECVQDMDHENMFWYRQDPGLGLRLIYFSYDVKMKEKGDIPEGYSVSREKKERFSLILESASTNQTSMYLCASSSVLAGGQRRYEQYFGPGTRLTVT.

The chain recombines TRBV7-3 with TRBJ2-7; TRBD1 matches 9 bases. V lost 4 bases and J lost 5; bases outside the gene matches: 3. This CDR3 contains 13 residues. CDR1 and CDR2 (germline): SGHTA, FQGTGA. CDR3: CASSSTGGDEQYF. In DNA, the CDR3 is TGTGCCAGCAGCTCGACAGGGGGGGACGAGCAGTACTTC.

This clonotype was detected ten times or more. The V gene is TRBV12-3 or TRBV12-4, the J gene TRBJ1-3, with 7 bases fitting TRBD1. The CDR3 has 15 amino acids. V dropped 5 bases and J dropped 0; count of bases not matched to a gene: 4. The CDR3 here is CASSTGQLSGNTIYF. The DNA of the CDR3 is TGTGCCAGCAGTACGGGACAGCTCTCTGGAAACACCATATATTTT.

The chain links TRBV7-8 to TRBJ1-2; 9 bases align to TRBD1. The CDR3 contains 14 residues. CDR1 SGHVS and CDR2 FQNEAQ come from the germline V gene. V trimming: 5 bases; J trimming: 7 bases; junction bases outside the gene matches: 8. The CDR3 reads CASSPITGGTGYTF. As DNA, the CDR3 is TGTGCCAGCAGCCCGATAACAGGGGGCACTGGCTACACCTTC.

In regard to this clonotype: The CDR3 end shows no conserved phenylalanine or tryptophan, and so a read error is likely. The CDR3 DNA follows: TGCAGTGCTAGAGGTGTCGGTAGCGGACTCTACGAGCAGTACTCC. Protein: CSARGVGSGLYEQYS. The chain couples TRBV20-1 to TRBJ2-7; D may be TRBD2 (6 bases). This CDR3 is 15 amino acids long. The V end was cut by 1 base, the J end by 3 bases, with 16 bases between. The germline gives CDR1 DFQATT, CDR2 SNEGSKA (reference sequence).

As regards this clonotype: One base away lies a much larger clone, so this may be a sequencing read error. The gene calls are TRBV28 and TRBJ2-7; unclear D gene. This CDR3 is built from 14 residues. Trimming removed 5 bases at V and 5 bases at J, with 16 bases between. In germline, CDR1 is MDHEN, CDR2 SYDVKM. CDR3 sequence (DNA): TGTGCCAGCAGTCCCCTCGGGCTCACCCACGAGCAGTACTTC. Its protein product is CASSPLGLTHEQYF.

This clonotype was observed many times. The chain has TRBV11-2 and TRBJ2-7, with 7 positions matching TRBD2. This CDR3 is built from 19 residues. V lost 2 bases to trimming and J lost 3 bases; unmatched junction nucleotides: 19. Germline CDR1 is SGHAT and CDR2 is FQNNGV. The CDR3 spells CASSLLGTPTRSGHYEQYF. CDR3 sequence (DNA): TGTGCCAGCAGCTTACTAGGTACCCCCACTCGTAGCGGGCACTACGAGCAGTACTTC.

This clonotype was counted ten times or more. The V gene is TRBV3-1, the J gene TRBJ2-2; D not resolved. Germline V gene data show CDR1 as LGHDT and CDR2 as YNNKEL (reference sequence). V was pared by 3 bases and J by 4 bases, with 12 bases between. The CDR3 runs 15 residues. CDR3 region: CASSQRLLFTGELFF. CDR3 nucleotides: TGTGCCAGCAGCCAGCGTCTTCTCTTCACCGGGGAGCTGTTTTTT.